This T cell receptor beta chain was identified during a study of control samples from healthy donors and cancer patients. Data came from immunoSEQ multiplex PCR; TCRdb stores just in-frame clones and leaves some out. Among approximately 58,000 clones listed, about 87% were seen once. CDR3 size: 15 residues. The V gene end was trimmed by 4 bases and the J gene end by 6 bases; junction bases not matched to a gene: 7. The germline V gene has CDR1 MDHEN and CDR2 SYDVKM. The source is a woman aged 55-69 years with lung cancer. The rearrangement joins TRBV28 to TRBJ2-2; 8 positions match TRBD1. The sequenced sample consisted of PBMCs. CDR3 in DNA: TGTGCCAGCAGTTGGACAGGGATTTTGGCCGGGGAGCTGTTTTTT. It codes for CASSWTGILAGELFF.